Included here is one TCR beta chain sequence, with context. No antigen is known for it. Base qualities are not provided; no much larger clone lies one nucleotide away. The entry originates in a study of T cell responses to AZD1222 COVID-19 vaccine (dated by TCRdb to the early 2020s). About the study as a whole: A total of 233 trial participants underwent TCR sequencing, of whom 200 to 220 received two doses of AZD1222 and some 26 received two doses of the MenACWY control vaccine. Enrollment into the trials was organized by age into subgroups of 18-55, 56-69 and 70-plus years, and those subgroups contained about 160, 30 and 59 TCR-sequenced participants, respectively. Study-wide conclusions, independent of this receptor: Participants were mostly white British, with more females than males. The authors suggested clonal diversity may have been underestimated. CD4 TCRs associated with the vaccine covered the entire spike protein, and the dominant responses were in regions 160-218 and 743-854. Reportedly, close to half of the unique spike-specific TCRs recognized epitopes lying outside the regions that are mutated in the B.1.351 and B.1.1.7 variants. Only a handful of AZD1222 recipients were SARS-CoV-2 seropositive at baseline, limiting conclusions about previously exposed vaccinees. Spike-specific TCR breadth and depth rose significantly after two AZD1222 doses compared with day 0 and with MenACWY recipients. Because no day 14 peak-response samples were available, repertoires were characterized only after the peak T cell response. The 56-69-year group was small, and its depth increase did not reach significance, likely because of low power.

The germline V gene yields SGHTA for CDR1 and FQGNSA for CDR2. The CDR3 starts with the cysteine, ends with the phenylalanine, and has 17 residues. Of the read, only the CDR3 DNA is kept; its 51 bases are in frame from base 1. V sheds 6 bases and J sheds 6 bases, leaving 24 bases between their ends. Per the publication, the time point label means: baseline before first vaccination. Reading the label with the study, this specimen's treatment or condition is: meningococcal conjugate vaccine given as trial control. Vaccinee samples came from UK trials COV001 and COV002, including a single-blind randomized controlled phase 2/3 trial of AZD1222 (ChAdOx1 nCoV-19) in healthy adults. For TCRbeta chain sequencing, PBMC samples were collected from trial participants at day 0 and at day 28 after the second dose. The CDR3 regions of human TCRbeta chains were analyzed by immunosequencing. The original methods were these. TCRs in the repertoires were matched against a reference library of SARS-CoV-2-specific TCRs that had been generated with the MIRA antigen-specificity platform. Breadth was defined as the fraction of unique TCRs that were SARS-CoV-2-associated. Depth was defined as the fraction of total T cells that were SARS-CoV-2-associated. Each spike-specific TCR was assigned to its reactive spike region and to a CD4 or CD8 class using the MIRA data. Log10-transformed breadth and depth values were compared by one-way ANOVA with Sidak's multiple comparisons tests. TCRdb carries this immuneACCESS record with in-frame sequences only. Its versions omit some clonotypes, under half of them owing to an unresolved V gene in the studies checked, with the rest unexplained. V, J and clone size derive from that table, while D and trimming were established from the DNA sequence. This sample gives roughly 80,000 clones in total; around 89% of them show up just once. Of the sample, around 4.5% falls within the top ten clones.

The sequence was obtained from an adult in good health. The chain was built from TRBV7-2 and TRBJ2-1; the D gene lacks a confident call. The starting material was peripheral blood, obtained on day 0 of MenACWY control vaccination. The CDR3 loop reads CASSSAALSTKGNEQFF. The DNA sequence is given as TGTGCCAGCAGTTCTGCAGCGTTATCGACAAAGGGCAATGAGCAGTTCTTC.